The 25 T cell receptor beta chains below were found in one sample sequenced in a study of blood T cell repertoires in COVID-19. The method was immunoSEQ multiplex PCR; TCRdb's version includes in-frame clones alone and lacks a portion of them. This sample yields 150,000 or so clones, of which about four fifths are seen a single time; 5% to 7% belongs to the top ten. Sequenced input: PBMCs or T cells enriched from blood (not recorded which). The receptor source for this set is a woman aged 45-59 years who had been exposed to COVID-19.

The chain is built from TRBV28 and TRBJ1-2; D gene uncertain. The CDR3 has 12 amino acids. Per germline, CDR1 MDHEN and CDR2 SYDVKM. V lost 7 bases, J lost 4 bases, and 10 bases lay in between. CDR3 sequence (DNA): TGTGCCAGCAAGGCAGGAGGCTATGGCTACACCTTC. Encoded protein: CASKAGGYGYTF.

This chain joins TRBV19 and TRBJ1-6; D is possibly TRBD1 (5 bases). The germline gives CDR1 LNHDA, CDR2 SQIVND (reference sequence). Deletions cut 5 bases from V and 2 bases from J, with 7 bases between. The CDR3 spans 14 residues. CDR3 coding DNA: TGTGCCAGTAGTTCGGGGGCCTATAATTCACCCCTCCACTTT. It encodes CASSSGAYNSPLHF.

The chain has TRBV19 and TRBJ1-1; a weak D match, TRBD1 (5 bases). This CDR3 region has 15 residues. Trimming took 5 bases from V and 3 from J, leaving 16 bases between them. In germline, CDR1 is LNHDA, CDR2 SQIVND (reference sequence). For the CDR3, the DNA is TGTGCCAGTAGTTTGCCGACAGCACTATACACTGAAGCTTTCTTT. Translating gives CASSLPTALYTEAFF. Full variable domain (remainder filled in from reference TRBV19 and TRBJ1-1): DGGITQSPKYLFRKEGQNVTLSCEQNLNHDAMYWYRQDPGQGLRLIYYSQIVNDFQKGDIAEGYSVSREKKESFPLTVTSAQKNPTAFYLCASSLPTALYTEAFFGQGTRLTVV.

The rearrangement links TRBV3-1 (or the pseudogene TRBV3-2) to TRBJ2-7; no reliable D call. This CDR3 region has 15 residues. CDR1 is LGHDT and CDR2 is YNNKEL in the germline V gene (reference sequence). The V and J ends lost 0 bases and 2 bases respectively, with 11 bases between them. CDR3 in amino acids: CASSQDDPVAYEQYF. The CDR3 DNA sequence: TGTGCCAGCAGCCAAGATGATCCGGTAGCCTACGAGCAGTACTTC.

This chain joins TRBV7-2 and TRBJ2-1, with D uncertain. Trimming stripped 5 bases from V and 8 bases from J, with 10 bases between. Germline V gives CDR1 SGHTA, CDR2 FQGNSA. The CDR3 spans 12 residues. The DNA for the CDR3 is TGTGCCAGCAGCCCAGTCGTGTATGAGCAGTTCTTC. Its protein product is CASSPVVYEQFF.

The J gene is TRBJ2-7, the V gene TRBV13; weak D call: TRBD1 (5 bases). V was clipped by 0 bases and J by 2 bases, with 14 bases between them. Germline V gives CDR1 PRHDT, CDR2 FYEKMQ (reference sequence). The CDR3 runs 16 residues. The CDR3 loop is CASSLGRTQDPYEQYF. The CDR3 DNA is TGTGCCAGCAGCTTAGGCCGGACACAAGACCCCTACGAGCAGTACTTC.

The chain employs TRBV19 and TRBJ2-3, with 7 bases that match TRBD2. Germline V gene data show CDR1 as LNHDA and CDR2 as SQIVND (reference sequence). J gave up 5 bases and V 3 bases, and 5 bases lay outside the gene matches. The CDR3 totals 14 residues. The CDR3 region has the DNA TGTGCCAGTAGTATTTCGGCTAGCGGAGATACGCAGTATTTT. Translated: CASSISASGDTQYF.

Only a few counts were recorded for this clone. Other DNA sequences in this sample translate to the same CDR3. The chain uses TRBV19 and TRBJ1-2, with D hard to call. Trimming took off 1 base at V and 1 base at J, with 7 bases between the two ends. Germline V gives CDR1 LNHDA, CDR2 SQIVND (reference sequence). CDR3 length: 14 amino acids. CDR3 coding DNA: TGTGCCAGTAGTATAGTTGCCGGTAACTATGGCTACACCTTC. It encodes CASSIVAGNYGYTF.

The chain recombines TRBV6-6 with TRBJ1-5, with D unclear. V was clipped by 6 bases and J by 7 bases, with 7 bases between them. CDR1 and CDR2 (germline): MNHNY, SVGAGI (reference sequence). This CDR3 contains 11 residues. The CDR3 loop reads CASRREQPQHF. In DNA form, the CDR3 reads TGTGCCAGCAGGAGAGAGCAGCCCCAGCATTTT.

The V gene is TRBV10-1, the J gene TRBJ1-2; D is perhaps TRBD1 (6 bases). The CDR3 loop spans 14 amino acids. The germline V and J ends were trimmed by 2 bases and 9 bases, with 16 bases remaining between them. CDR1 and CDR2 (germline): WNHNN, SYGVQD (reference sequence). The CDR3 nucleotides are TGCGCCAGCAGTGAGGACGCAAACAGGGAGCGCTACACCTTC. This codes for CASSEDANRERYTF.

The V and J genes are TRBV27 and TRBJ2-7; 10 nucleotides line up with TRBD2. Germline CDR1 and CDR2: MNHEY and SMNVEV (reference sequence). Trimming took 6 bases from V and 2 from J; bases not matched to a gene: 4. This CDR3 spans 14 amino acids. CDR3 residues: CASRTTSGAYEQYF. The CDR3 DNA reads as TGTGCCAGCAGGACCACTAGCGGGGCCTACGAGCAGTACTTC.

The chain recombines TRBV11-1 with TRBJ2-5; D might be TRBD2 (7 bases). Germline values: CDR1 SGHAT, CDR2 FQDESV (reference sequence). The CDR3 covers 14 residues. Trimming shortened V by 10 bases and J by 5 bases, and 20 bases separated the two germline ends. The CDR3 DNA follows: TGTGCCACAACAATGGGGGGGGCGGCGGAGACCCAGTACTTC. As protein: CATTMGGAAETQYF. The variable domain in full, with the rest retrieved from reference TRBV11-1 and TRBJ2-5, is EAEVAQSPRYKITEKSQAVAFWCDPISGHATLYWYRQILGQGPELLVQFQDESVVDDSQLPKDRFSAERLKGVDSTLKIQPAELGDSAMYLCATTMGGAAETQYFGPGTRLLVL.

The gene calls are TRBV27 and TRBJ1-4; maybe TRBD1 (5 bases). The CDR3 consists of 14 residues. In germline, CDR1 is MNHEY, CDR2 SMNVEV (reference sequence). Trimming removed 3 bases at V and 8 bases at J, with 13 bases between. In DNA, the CDR3 is TGTGCCAGCAGTTTTAACGGGGGGAGGGAAAAACTGTTTTTT. Translated, it gives CASSFNGGREKLFF. Together with reference TRBV27 and TRBJ1-4, the CDR3 gives the full variable domain: EAQVTQNPRYLITVTGKKLTVTCSQNMNHEYMSWYRQDPGLGLRQIYYSMNVEVTDKGDVPEGYKVSRKEKRNFPLILESPSPNQTSLYFCASSFNGGREKLFFGSGTQLSVL.

This chain connects TRBV6-2 or TRBV6-3 to TRBJ2-5; perhaps TRBD1 as D (6 bases). Trimming shortened V by 4 bases and J by 7 bases, and 13 bases separated the two germline ends. The CDR3 totals 13 residues. In germline, CDR1 is MNHEY, CDR2 SVGEGT. The CDR3 loop reads CASSSQGPGTQYF. In nucleotides, the CDR3 is TGTGCCAGCAGTTCCCAGGGGCCCGGGACCCAGTACTTC.

This rearrangement joins TRBV5-1 to TRBJ1-1; D is perhaps TRBD1 (5 bases). Looked up from germline, CDR1 is SGHRS and CDR2 is YFSETQ. This CDR3 has 14 residues. Trimming took 2 bases from V and 1 from J, leaving 9 bases between them. CDR3 protein: CASSFGGGNTEAFF. CDR3 sequence (DNA): TGCGCCAGCAGCTTCGGGGGAGGGAACACTGAAGCTTTCTTT.

The V gene is TRBV5-8, the J gene TRBJ2-7; the match to TRBD1 covers 10 bases. Germline V lookup: CDR1 SGHTS, CDR2 YDEGEE. The junction had 8 bases not matched to a gene; V was cut back by 4 bases and J by 1 base. The CDR3 is 16 amino acids. The CDR3 protein is CASSPYRDRGSYEQYF. The CDR3 DNA reads as TGTGCCAGCAGCCCTTACCGGGACAGGGGTTCCTACGAGCAGTACTTC. The entire variable domain, with the rest obtained from reference TRBV5-8 and TRBJ2-7, is as follows: EAGVTQSPTHLIKTRGQQATLRCSPISGHTSVYWYQQALGLGLQFLLWYDEGEERNRGNFPPRFSGRQFPNYSSELNVNALELEDSALYLCASSPYRDRGSYEQYFGPGTRLTVT.

This clone was observed at least ten times. V usage is TRBV10-1 and J usage is TRBJ1-2; tentative D call: TRBD1 (5 bases). This CDR3 has 14 amino acids. The V end was cut by 0 bases, the J end by 2 bases, with 7 bases between. Looked up from germline, CDR1 is WNHNN and CDR2 is SYGVQD (reference sequence). The CDR3 reads CASSESAGNYGYTF. Written as DNA, the CDR3 is TGCGCCAGCAGTGAGTCCGCAGGGAACTATGGCTACACCTTC.

The chain has TRBV5-6 and TRBJ1-2; D not certain. The CDR3 loop spans 14 amino acids. Trimming removed 0 bases at V and 8 bases at J, with 14 bases between. The germline gives CDR1 SGHDT, CDR2 YYEEEE. The CDR3 spells CASSLERMEGGYTF. The CDR3 DNA follows: TGTGCCAGCAGCTTGGAGCGGATGGAGGGCGGCTACACCTTC.

This clone appeared a single time. For the CDR3, the DNA is TGTGCCAGCAGCTGGTTCCGGGACAGGGGCTCTGGAAACACCATATATTTT. Residues: CASSWFRDRGSGNTIYF. V gene TRBV7-9 combines with J gene TRBJ1-3; TRBD1 matches 10 bases. Germline CDR1 and CDR2: SEHNR and FQNEAQ (reference sequence). There are 17 residues in the CDR3. The V and J ends lost 4 bases and 0 bases, in that order; junction bases with no gene match: 6.

The chain combines TRBV19 with TRBJ1-4, with a possible D match to TRBD1 (5 bases). Germline V CDR1 and CDR2: LNHDA, SQIVND (reference sequence). The CDR3 extends over 13 amino acids. Trimming cost V 6 bases and J 4 bases, with 9 bases left between them. CDR3 sequence reads: CASRGTYNEKLFF. The CDR3 nucleotides read TGTGCCAGTAGGGGGACTTATAATGAAAAACTGTTTTTT.

This clone was recorded only once. The chain uses TRBV23-1 and TRBJ1-1; unclear D gene. TRBV23-1 is an ORF, with its function uncertain. The germline V and J ends were trimmed by 6 bases and 6 bases, with 14 bases remaining between them. The CDR3 length is 13 residues. CDR3 coding DNA: TGCGCCAGCAGCCAACCAGCGGAGGCTGAAGCTTTCTTT. Its translation is CASSQPAEAEAFF.

The CDR3 nucleotides are TGTGCCAGCAGTTACTCGCGGGCCGCGGAAGGGGAGCAGTACTTC. The encoded protein is CASSYSRAAEGEQYF. The rearrangement links TRBV6-5 to TRBJ2-7; D perhaps matches TRBD2 (5 bases). The length of the CDR3 is 15 residues. Germline V gives CDR1 MNHEY, CDR2 SVGAGI. The V end lost 0 bases, the J end lost 7 bases, and 16 bases lay between the germline ends.

The chain employs TRBV6-5 and TRBJ2-7; D possibly corresponds to TRBD1 (5 bases). Germline CDR1 MNHEY, CDR2 SVGAGI. The CDR3 runs to 14 residues. The ends were cut back, 0 bases at V and 7 bases at J, with 13 bases in the middle. CDR3 loop: CASSYSGRRGEQYF. The CDR3 nucleotides are TGTGCCAGCAGTTACTCGGGTAGAAGGGGTGAGCAGTACTTC.

The gene calls are TRBV18 and TRBJ1-2, with D hard to call. The germline V gene encodes CDR1 KGHSH and CDR2 LQKENI. The CDR3 length is 11 residues. Trimming took off 4 bases at V and 4 bases at J, with 4 bases between the two ends. The CDR3 region is CASSLSYGYTF. DNA for the CDR3: TGTGCCAGCTCACTGAGCTATGGCTACACCTTC.

This sequence joins TRBV9 and TRBJ2-5; 11 nucleotides match TRBD1. Trimming at V came to 4 bases and at J to 5 bases, leaving 7 bases not matched to a gene. The CDR3 contains 15 residues. The germline gives CDR1 SGDLS, CDR2 YYNGEE. CDR3: CASSFGQGAWETQYF. The CDR3 DNA sequence: TGTGCCAGCAGCTTCGGACAGGGGGCATGGGAGACCCAGTACTTC.